These T cell receptor beta chains were read from a single sample in a study of blood T cell repertoires in COVID-19. Clones were sequenced by immunoSEQ multiplex PCR, and TCRdb holds only the in-frame ones, with some missing. In the table there are about 670,000 clones, about 90% of which are singletons. What was sequenced was peripheral blood. These receptors were collected from a woman in her late teens or twenties with acute or convalescent COVID-19. The CDR3 runs from the conserved cysteine through the conserved F or W. A D gene is named only where the DNA matches it firmly. Rows give clone size only sometimes, using once, few, many, or a class for an expanded clone.

j_gene | v_gene | d_gene | abundance | CDR3nt | CDR3aa
TRBJ2-7 | TRBV7-9 | TRBD2 | few | TGTGCCAGCAGCTTAGGTAGCGGGGGCCCCTACGAGCAGTACTTC | CASSLGSGGPYEQYF
TRBJ2-2 | TRBV9 | . | . | TGTGCCAGCAGCCCAATCACAGGGATCCCCGGGGAGCTGTTTTTT | CASSPITGIPGELFF
TRBJ1-2 | TRBV12-3/TRBV12-4 | . | . | TGTGCCAGCAGTTTCCTTAACTATGGCTACACCTTC | CASSFLNYGYTF
TRBJ1-1 | TRBV6-2/TRBV6-3 | TRBD1 | once | TGTGCCAGCAGCGACAGGGGGGCAAAGAACACTGAAGCTTTCTTT | CASSDRGAKNTEAFF
TRBJ1-2 | TRBV3-1/TRBV3-2 | . | few | TGTGCCAGCAGCCCCTTTGAACTATATGGCTACACCTTC | CASSPFELYGYTF
TRBJ1-2 | TRBV6-6 | . | . | TGTGCCGGGAGGGAGGGGATAAACTATGGCTACACCTTC | CAGREGINYGYTF
TRBJ2-2 | TRBV5-8 | . | . | TGTGCCGCCGGCAGGGGGAACACCGGGGAGCTGTTTTTT | CAAGRGNTGELFF
TRBJ1-2 | TRBV7-6 | TRBD1 | . | TGTGCCAGCAGCCCCACCCAACGTTACAGGGGAGGCTATGGCTACACCTTC | CASSPTQRYRGGYGYTF
TRBJ2-2 | TRBV2 | . | . | TGTGCCAGCAGTGCGTGGCGGGGCACCGGGGAGCTGTTTTTT | CASSAWRGTGELFF
TRBJ1-1 | TRBV19 | . | . | TGTGCCAGTAGTATGAGTCCGGCAGGGTACACTGAAGCTTTCTTT | CASSMSPAGYTEAFF
TRBJ2-3 | TRBV5-1 | TRBD1 | . | TGCGCCAGCCATGGACAGGGCTACACAGATACGCAGTATTTT | CASHGQGYTDTQYF
TRBJ1-6 | TRBV5-6 | TRBD1 | . | TGTGCCAGCAGCATAGGACAGGGTAAGACCCTTTCACCCCTCCACTTT | CASSIGQGKTLSPLHF
TRBJ1-5 | TRBV19 | . | once | TGTGCCAGTAGTATGTCTCACGGGCAGCCCCAGCATTTT | CASSMSHGQPQHF
TRBJ1-3 | TRBV10-3 | . | . | TGTGCCATCAGGTGGACAGTTGGAAACACCATATATTTT | CAIRWTVGNTIYF
TRBJ2-7 | TRBV21-1 | . | . | TGTGCCAGCAGCAAAGTCCCTGTCGAGCAGTACTTC | CASSKVPVEQYF
TRBJ1-6 | TRBV11-2 | . | once | TGTGCCAGCAGCTTAATTTCCAGGGATATCCACTTT | CASSLISRDIHF
TRBJ1-4 | TRBV6-5 | . | . | TGTGCCAGTACAGGGTTTAGGTCTAATGAAAAACTGTTTTTT | CASTGFRSNEKLFF
TRBJ1-2 | TRBV12-5 | TRBD1 | . | TGTGCTAGTGGTTTGGTAATCGCGAGCGTCGGGACAGGGTTCTATGGCTACACCTTC | CASGLVIASVGTGFYGYTF
TRBJ2-7 | TRBV5-4 | . | few | TGTGCCAGCAATGCGGGAACCGAGCAGTACTTC | CASNAGTEQYF
TRBJ1-2 | TRBV19 | . | . | TGTGCCAGTAGTATGAACAGGATAAGGTCAAGCTACACCTTC | CASSMNRIRSSYTF
TRBJ1-2 | TRBV12-3/TRBV12-4 | . | . | TGTGCCAGCACGCGAGGGGGAGGGTACACCTTC | CASTRGGGYTF
TRBJ1-2 | TRBV3-1/TRBV3-2 | . | once | TGTGCCAGCAGCCAAGATACGGGTAGCCGTGGCTACACCTTC | CASSQDTGSRGYTF
TRBJ1-6 | TRBV19 | TRBD1 | . | TGTGCCAGTAGTATCATTGCAGGGGGGAATTCACCCCTCCACTTT | CASSIIAGGNSPLHF
TRBJ2-1 | TRBV4-1 | TRBD2 | . | TGCGCCAGCAGCGATCCGGGACTAGCGTCAGGGGAGCAGTTCTTC | CASSDPGLASGEQFF
TRBJ1-3 | TRBV11-2 | . | . | TGTGCCAGCAGCTTAGGAATTGGGGAGCAAAACACCATATATTTT | CASSLGIGEQNTIYF
TRBJ2-7 | TRBV7-2 | TRBD2 | . | TGTGCCAGCAGCTCCCGCGGCGGGGGGCGCATCTCCTACGAGCAGTACTTC | CASSSRGGGRISYEQYF
TRBJ2-1 | TRBV5-1 | TRBD1 | . | TGCGCCAGCAGCGGGACAGGGGGCTTCAATGAGCAGTTCTTC | CASSGTGGFNEQFF
TRBJ2-7 | TRBV7-2 | TRBD1 | . | TGTGCCAGCAGCCCCAGACAGGGCCCAGGAAGTTACGAGCAGTACTTC | CASSPRQGPGSYEQYF
TRBJ2-7 | TRBV19 | TRBD1 | . | TGTGCCAGTAGTATCGGGACAGGGTCAGGCGAGCAGTACTTC | CASSIGTGSGEQYF
TRBJ2-7 | TRBV5-4 | . | . | TGTGCCACTGAGGGGGGGCGCTACGAGCAGTACTTC | CATEGGRYEQYF
TRBJ1-6 | TRBV2 | . | . | TGTGCCAGCAGGGGAGGAATTGACAATTCACCCCTCCACTTT | CASRGGIDNSPLHF
TRBJ2-5 | TRBV5-1 | . | . | TGCGCCAGCAGTGGACAAATAGAGACCCAGTACTTC | CASSGQIETQYF
TRBJ2-3 | TRBV9 | TRBD2 | . | TGTGCCAGCAGCGTAGTGGGTAGCGGGGGAACAGATACGCAGTATTTT | CASSVVGSGGTDTQYF
TRBJ1-1 | TRBV7-2 | TRBD1 | . | TGTGCCAGCACCGGGAGGGGACAGGGCGGAACTGAAGCTTTCTTT | CASTGRGQGGTEAFF
TRBJ1-2 | TRBV10-3 | TRBD1 | . | TGTGCCATCAGTTTTGGACAGGGCGATGGCTACACCTTC | CAISFGQGDGYTF
TRBJ2-2 | TRBV5-8 | . | . | TGTGCCAGCAGCTTTGACAGGTCCACCGGGGAGCTGTTTTTT | CASSFDRSTGELFF
TRBJ2-7 | TRBV3-1/TRBV3-2 | . | . | TGTGCCAGCAGTTCCGACATCGCACCCTACGAGCAGTACTTC | CASSSDIAPYEQYF
TRBJ1-2 | TRBV6-5 | . | . | TGTGCCAGCGGGGGCGGTGGGGCTTATGGCTACACCTTC | CASGGGGAYGYTF
TRBJ2-1 | TRBV7-2 | TRBD2 | . | TGTGCCAGCAGCCGGTCTAGCGGGGGAATCCCACTTGAGCAGTTCTTC | CASSRSSGGIPLEQFF